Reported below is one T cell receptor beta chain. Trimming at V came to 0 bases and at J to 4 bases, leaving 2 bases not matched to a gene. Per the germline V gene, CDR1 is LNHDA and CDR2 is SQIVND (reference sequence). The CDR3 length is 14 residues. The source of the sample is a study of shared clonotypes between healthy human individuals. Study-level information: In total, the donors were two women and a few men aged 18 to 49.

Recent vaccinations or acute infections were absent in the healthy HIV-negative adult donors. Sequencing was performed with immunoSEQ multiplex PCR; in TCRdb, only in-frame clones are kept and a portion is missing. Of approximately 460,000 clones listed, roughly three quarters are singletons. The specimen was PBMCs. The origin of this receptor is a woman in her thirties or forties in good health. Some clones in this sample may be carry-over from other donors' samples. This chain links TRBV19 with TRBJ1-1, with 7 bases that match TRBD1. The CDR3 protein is CASSIDYRGTEAFF. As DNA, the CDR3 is TGTGCCAGTAGTATAGACTACAGGGGCACTGAAGCTTTCTTT.